These 19 T cell receptor beta chains came from one sample sequenced in a study of blood T cell repertoires in COVID-19. Clones were read by immunoSEQ multiplex PCR, and TCRdb kept only the in-frame ones, dropping some. The profile covers a few hundred thousand clones, with about 85% appearing a single time and 4% to 6% taken by the ten largest. The sequenced material came from peripheral blood. Receptors were obtained from an older woman who had recovered from COVID-19.

CDR3 nucleotide sequence: TGCGCCAGCAGCTTGTGGTCTAGCGGGGATCAATACAATGAGCAGTTCTTC. This codes for CASSLWSSGDQYNEQFF. The chain recombines TRBV5-1 with TRBJ2-1; 9 bases match TRBD2. Trimming at V came to 1 base and at J to 4 bases, leaving 9 bases not matched to a gene. Germline loops: CDR1 SGHRS, CDR2 YFSETQ. This CDR3 is 17 amino acids long.

The chain carries TRBV14 and TRBJ2-7, with 7 bases fitting TRBD2. The CDR3 totals 16 residues. Germline V gene lookup returns CDR1 SGHDN and CDR2 FVKESK. V dropped 3 bases and J dropped 2; count of bases not matched to a gene: 10. CDR3 amino acids: CASSQGGLFRPYEQYF. The CDR3 region has the DNA TGTGCCAGCAGCCAGGGAGGGCTCTTCAGACCCTACGAGCAGTACTTC.

The chain uses TRBV11-2 and TRBJ1-2, with 7 bases aligning to TRBD1. Germline loops: CDR1 SGHAT, CDR2 FQNNGV. The ends lost 5 bases at V and 6 bases at J; junction bases unmatched: 12. The CDR3 consists of 15 residues. CDR3 in amino acids: CASSPDTGVRDGYTF. CDR3 nucleotide sequence: TGTGCCAGCAGCCCAGATACAGGGGTCAGAGATGGCTACACCTTC.

The chain is built from TRBV3-1 (or the pseudogene TRBV3-2) and TRBJ2-7, with a weak D call TRBD2 (5 bases). V was trimmed by 4 bases and J by 2 bases, leaving 9 bases between them. The CDR3 length is 13 residues. Germline V gene lookup returns CDR1 LGHDT and CDR2 YNNKEL (reference sequence). CDR3: CASSPPGAYEQYF. DNA of the CDR3: TGTGCCAGCAGCCCACCCGGGGCCTACGAGCAGTACTTC.

This rearrangement joins TRBV11-2 to TRBJ2-3; D call uncertain. The germline V and J ends were trimmed by 1 base and 6 bases, with 2 bases remaining between them. Germline CDR1 and CDR2: SGHAT and FQNNGV. This CDR3 is built from 11 residues. The CDR3 DNA reads as TGTGCCAGCAGCTTAGCGGATACGCAGTATTTT. It encodes CASSLADTQYF.

The V gene is TRBV15, the J gene TRBJ1-4; TRBD1 matches at 11 bases. After removal of 0 bases from V and 6 bases from J, the junction contained 9 bases not matched to a gene. Per germline, CDR1 LNHNV and CDR2 YYDKDF (reference sequence). The CDR3 has 18 amino acids. The CDR3 spells CATSRDLGRTGGDEKLFF. In DNA, the CDR3 is TGTGCCACCAGCAGAGATCTCGGGAGGACAGGGGGCGATGAAAAACTGTTTTTT.

The chain combines TRBV7-6 with TRBJ2-1; 7 bases agree with TRBD2. In germline, CDR1 is SGHVS, CDR2 FNYEAQ. The V and J ends lost 3 bases and 0 bases, in that order; junction bases with no gene match: 2. This CDR3 comprises 15 residues. The CDR3 sequence is CASSFSGDSYNEQFF. The CDR3 DNA reads TGTGCCAGCAGCTTCAGCGGGGACTCCTACAATGAGCAGTTCTTC.

In nucleotides, the CDR3 is TGTGCCAGTGGAGTAATTGAAGCTTTCTTT. Its protein is CASGVIEAFF. The genes are TRBV19 and TRBJ1-1; D is unclear. The CDR3 spans 10 residues. Germline-derived CDR1 and CDR2 are LNHDA and SQIVND (reference sequence). The ends were cut back, 8 bases at V and 7 bases at J, with 8 bases in the middle.

The chain joins TRBV20-1 to TRBJ1-5; 10 positions match TRBD1. Germline values: CDR1 DFQATT, CDR2 SNEGSKA (reference sequence). The CDR3 spans 14 residues. Unmatched junction bases numbered 3, after V lost 3 bases and J lost 4 bases. CDR3 sequence: CSASEDRGNQPQHF. DNA of the CDR3: TGCAGTGCTAGTGAGGACAGGGGGAATCAGCCCCAGCATTTT.

The CDR3 DNA is TGTGCCAGCACCACACAGGGGGCCGGCACCGGGGAGCTGTTTTTT. It translates to CASTTQGAGTGELFF. The V call is TRBV13, the J call TRBJ2-2, with TRBD1 matching 9 bases. CDR1 is PRHDT, CDR2 FYEKMQ, per germline (reference sequence). This CDR3 is 15 amino acids long. The J segment lost 4 bases and the V segment lost 7 bases, leaving 7 bases of the junction unmatched. Variable domain in full (rest from reference TRBV13 and TRBJ2-2): AAGVIQSPRHLIKEKRETATLKCYPIPRHDTVYWYQQGPGQDPQFLISFYEKMQSDKGSIPDRFSAQQFSDYHSELNMSSLELGDSALYFCASTTQGAGTGELFFGEGSRLTVL.

The J gene is TRBJ1-1, the V gene TRBV7-9, with D maybe TRBD1 (5 bases). Deletions cut 5 bases from V and 11 bases from J, with 18 bases between. Per the germline V gene, CDR1 is SEHNR and CDR2 is FQNEAQ (reference sequence). The CDR3 spans 13 residues. The CDR3 region is CASSLGHGLGAFF. The CDR3 DNA reads TGTGCCAGCAGCCTCGGACATGGTTTAGGGGCTTTCTTT.

This chain links TRBV2 with TRBJ2-7, with D unclear. V was pared by 3 bases and J by 4 bases, with 4 bases between. The CDR3 is 11 residues long. Germline CDR1 and CDR2: SNHLY and FYNNEI. The CDR3 protein is CASSERYEQYF. The CDR3 DNA is TGTGCCAGCAGTGAGAGGTACGAGCAGTACTTC.

This clone was recorded only once. The chain recombines TRBV11-2 with TRBJ2-3, with TRBD1 matching over 11 bases. CDR1 is SGHAT and CDR2 is FQNNGV in the germline V gene. Trimming took 5 bases from V and 3 from J; bases not matched to a gene: 4. This CDR3 spans 15 amino acids. DNA for the CDR3: TGTGCCAGCAGCACAGGGACAGGGGGAACAGATACGCAGTATTTT. Residues: CASSTGTGGTDTQYF.

J is TRBJ2-1 and V is TRBV9; D gene ambiguous. V gave up 0 bases and J gave up 3 bases, with 13 bases separating them. This CDR3 spans 16 amino acids. CDR1 and CDR2 from the germline V gene are SGDLS and YYNGEE. CDR3 nucleotides: TGTGCCAGCAGCGTAGGGGTTAGCCGAATCTACAATGAGCAGTTCTTC. Translating it yields CASSVGVSRIYNEQFF.

The chain carries TRBV18 and TRBJ1-1, with 7 bases that match TRBD1. With 2 bases clipped from V and 6 bases from J, the junction kept 9 bases outside the gene matches. Germline V CDR1 and CDR2: KGHSH, LQKENI. CDR3 length equals 15 residues. The CDR3 nucleotides are TGTGCCAGCTCACCAGTCGAGGGGGCTGGGGCTGAAGCTTTCTTT. Translated, it gives CASSPVEGAGAEAFF.

J is TRBJ1-2 and V is TRBV5-4; TRBD1 is a possible D gene (6 bases). This CDR3 is 14 amino acids long. Deletions cut 6 bases from V and 1 base from J, with 13 bases between. The germline gives CDR1 SGHNT, CDR2 YYREEE (reference sequence). CDR3 nucleotides: TGTGCCAGCAACCCACAGGGCGTTAACTATGGCTACACCTTC. Translation: CASNPQGVNYGYTF.

The chain combines TRBV3-1 (or the pseudogene TRBV3-2) with TRBJ2-7; D may be TRBD2 (6 bases). Germline CDR1 reads LGHDT; CDR2 reads YNNKEL (reference sequence). V was clipped by 4 bases and J by 3 bases, with 13 bases between them. The CDR3 is 14 amino acids. The DNA for the CDR3 is TGTGCCAGCAGCCCGGGGACGGGAGACTACGAGCAGTACTTC. Translated, it gives CASSPGTGDYEQYF.

This chain links TRBV5-1 with TRBJ2-5; TRBD2 matches 13 bases. V was clipped by 7 bases and J by 4 bases; unmatched bases: 7. The germline V gene has CDR1 SGHRS and CDR2 YFSETQ. The length of the CDR3 is 15 residues. CDR3 loop: CASQLGLAGIETQYF. CDR3 DNA: TGCGCCAGCCAACTGGGACTAGCGGGGATAGAGACCCAGTACTTC.

The chain couples TRBV6-5 to TRBJ1-6, with 8 positions matching TRBD1. V dropped 0 bases and J dropped 8; count of bases not matched to a gene: 6. This CDR3 region has 16 residues. Germline CDR1 is MNHEY and CDR2 is SVGAGI. CDR3 coding DNA: TGTGCCAGCAGTTACTCCACGACAGGGGACGATTCACCCCTCCACTTT. It codes for CASSYSTTGDDSPLHF.